Below, 12 T cell receptor beta chains from the same sample are listed, as sequenced in a study of T cell changes during pregnancy in multiple sclerosis. Measured with immunoSEQ multiplex PCR; TCRdb has only the in-frame clones, and not every one. The sample includes 40,000 to 45,000 clones, 90% seen only once; the top ten take about 7%. This sample comprised CD8+ T cells from peripheral blood mononuclear cells, obtained in the third trimester of pregnancy. Every receptor here comes from a female donor with multiple sclerosis, enrolled in a pregnancy study.

The sample holds one count of this clone. The gene calls are TRBV4-3 and TRBJ2-7, with 9 bases aligning to TRBD2. CDR1 is LGHNA and CDR2 is YSLEER in the germline V gene. CDR3 length: 15 amino acids. Losses at the gene ends were 1 base for V and 7 bases for J; bases not matched to a gene: 8. The CDR3 DNA follows: TGCGCCAGCAGCCAAGGTTTTAGCGGGGGCTGGGAGCAGTACTTC. Translating it yields CASSQGFSGGWEQYF.

The genes are TRBV28 and TRBJ1-6; possible D gene TRBD1, 5 bases. Germline loops: CDR1 MDHEN, CDR2 SYDVKM. Trimming shortened V by 5 bases and J by 0 bases, and 11 bases separated the two germline ends. The CDR3 has 16 amino acids. CDR3: CASSPRTSSYNSPLHF. CDR3 in DNA: TGTGCCAGCAGTCCCCGGACATCCTCCTATAATTCACCCCTCCACTTT. The variable domain in full, completed from reference TRBV28 and TRBJ1-6, reads DVKVTQSSRYLVKRTGEKVFLECVQDMDHENMFWYRQDPGLGLRLIYFSYDVKMKEKGDIPEGYSVSREKKERFSLILESASTNQTSMYLCASSPRTSSYNSPLHFGNGTRLTVT.

CDR3 sequence (DNA): TGTGCCAGCACCCGGACTAGCGGACTCTACGAGCAGTACTTC. Translating gives CASTRTSGLYEQYF. V is TRBV6-5 and J is TRBJ2-7, with TRBD2 matching over 10 bases. Per germline, CDR1 MNHEY and CDR2 SVGAGI. J lost 3 bases, V lost 7 bases, and 6 bases had no gene match. The CDR3 sequence is 14 residues long.

This chain connects TRBV27 to TRBJ1-1, with TRBD1 matching 8 bases. The junction had 3 bases not matched to a gene; V was cut back by 0 bases and J by 3 bases. Germline lookup yields CDR1 MNHEY and CDR2 SMNVEV (reference sequence). There are 15 residues in the CDR3. CDR3 coding DNA: TGTGCCAGCAGTTTATCGGGACAGGAGGACACTGAAGCTTTCTTT. Its translation is CASSLSGQEDTEAFF.

The chain links TRBV7-9 to TRBJ1-1; D unclear. Trimming left V 7 bases short and J 3 bases short, with 12 bases between. CDR1 and CDR2 from the germline V gene are SEHNR and FQNEAQ (reference sequence). The CDR3 is 13 residues long. This chain's CDR3 is CASTRPGDTEAFF. The CDR3 DNA sequence: TGTGCCAGCACCCGACCCGGAGACACTGAAGCTTTCTTT.

For the CDR3, the DNA is TGTGCCAGCAGCCAGCCGGGGGAGGCGGGTGGTGAGCAGTTCTTC. Translating gives CASSQPGEAGGEQFF. The chain recombines TRBV5-8 with TRBJ2-1; a weak D match, TRBD2 (6 bases). V shed 4 bases and J shed 9 bases, with 20 bases lying between them. The germline gives CDR1 SGHTS, CDR2 YDEGEE. The CDR3 spans 15 residues.

This chain connects TRBV2 to TRBJ2-7; 10 bases are shared with TRBD2. The germline V gene encodes CDR1 SNHLY and CDR2 FYNNEI. The CDR3 is 15 amino acids. The ends lost 5 bases at V and 0 bases at J; junction bases unmatched: 4. CDR3 in DNA: TGTGCCAGCAGTAGACTAGCGGGTGCCTCCTACGAGCAGTACTTC. Translating gives CASSRLAGASYEQYF. Together with reference TRBV2 and TRBJ2-7, the CDR3 gives the full variable domain: EPEVTQTPSHQVTQMGQEVILRCVPISNHLYFYWYRQILGQKVEFLVSFYNNEISEKSEIFDDQFSVERPDGSNFTLKIRSTKLEDSAMYFCASSRLAGASYEQYFGPGTRLTVT.

This clone showed up just once. The chain combines TRBV27 with TRBJ2-5, with unresolved D. The J call is in doubt because the DNA end fits TRBJ2-7 better. This CDR3 spans 13 amino acids. The germline V gene has CDR1 MNHEY and CDR2 SMNVEV (reference sequence). The CDR3 region is CASSLSPSYEQYF. The CDR3 nucleotides are TGTGCCAGCAGTTTATCCCCCTCCTACGAGCAGTACTTC.

This chain joins TRBV7-9 and TRBJ2-2; TRBD2 might be the D (5 bases). The CDR3 runs 15 residues. Germline V gene lookup returns CDR1 SEHNR and CDR2 FQNEAQ (reference sequence). Trimming cost V 4 bases and J 0 bases, with 9 bases left between them. The CDR3 sequence: CASSSDFPNTGELFF. Written as DNA, the CDR3 is TGTGCCAGCAGCTCGGACTTCCCGAACACCGGGGAGCTGTTTTTT. The full variable domain, its missing parts supplied by reference TRBV7-9 and TRBJ2-2, is DTGVSQNPRHKITKRGQNVTFRCDPISEHNRLYWYRQTLGQGPEFLTYFQNEAQLEKSRLLSDRFSAERPKGSFSTLEIQRTEQGDSAMYLCASSSDFPNTGELFFGEGSRLTVL.

The V and J genes are TRBV5-5 and TRBJ1-1; 7 bases are shared with TRBD1. With 4 bases clipped from V and 6 bases from J, the junction kept 6 bases outside the gene matches. This CDR3 is built from 13 residues. Germline V gene lookup returns CDR1 SGHKS and CDR2 YYEKEE (reference sequence). The CDR3 protein is CASSLGGAPEAFF. The CDR3 bases are TGTGCCAGCAGCCTAGGGGGCGCCCCTGAAGCTTTCTTT.

The V and J genes are TRBV10-3 and TRBJ2-5; tentative D call: TRBD1 (5 bases). Germline-derived CDR1 and CDR2 are ENHRY and SYGVKD. Trimming removed 3 bases at V and 4 bases at J, with 12 bases between. The length of the CDR3 is 14 residues. The CDR3 DNA reads TGTGCCATCAGTGACCATGGGGCTTCAGAGACCCAGTACTTC. This gives the protein CAISDHGASETQYF.

The chain recombines TRBV25-1 with TRBJ2-1; D remains ambiguous. Germline-derived CDR1 and CDR2 are MGHDK and SYGVNS. V gave up 2 bases and J gave up 8 bases, with 13 bases separating them. The CDR3 covers 14 residues. The CDR3: CASSEMVAAHEQFF. CDR3 coding DNA: TGTGCCAGCAGTGAAATGGTGGCCGCCCATGAGCAGTTCTTC.